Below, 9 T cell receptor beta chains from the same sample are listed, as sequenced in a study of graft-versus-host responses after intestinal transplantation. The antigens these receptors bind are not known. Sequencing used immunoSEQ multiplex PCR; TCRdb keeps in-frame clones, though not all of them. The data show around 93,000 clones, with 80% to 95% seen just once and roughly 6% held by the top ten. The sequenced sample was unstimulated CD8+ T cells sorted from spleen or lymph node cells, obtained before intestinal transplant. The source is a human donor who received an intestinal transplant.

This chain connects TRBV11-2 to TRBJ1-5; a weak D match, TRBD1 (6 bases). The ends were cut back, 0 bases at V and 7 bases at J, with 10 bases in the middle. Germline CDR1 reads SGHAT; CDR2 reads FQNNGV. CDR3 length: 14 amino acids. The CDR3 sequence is CASSLEGAWQPQHF. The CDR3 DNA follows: TGTGCCAGCAGCTTAGAGGGGGCTTGGCAGCCCCAGCATTTT.

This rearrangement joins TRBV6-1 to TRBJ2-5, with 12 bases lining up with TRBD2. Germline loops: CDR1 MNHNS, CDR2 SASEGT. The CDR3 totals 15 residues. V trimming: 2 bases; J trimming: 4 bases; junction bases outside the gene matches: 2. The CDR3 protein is CASSELAGGPETQYF. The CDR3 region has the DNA TGTGCCAGCAGTGAACTAGCGGGGGGGCCAGAGACCCAGTACTTC.

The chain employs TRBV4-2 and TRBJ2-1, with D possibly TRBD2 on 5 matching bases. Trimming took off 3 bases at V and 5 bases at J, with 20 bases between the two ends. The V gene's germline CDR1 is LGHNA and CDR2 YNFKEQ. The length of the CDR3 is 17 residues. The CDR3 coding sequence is TGTGCCAGCAGCCACGCCGGAGCGGCCAAGGAGGACAATGAGCAGTTCTTC. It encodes CASSHAGAAKEDNEQFF.

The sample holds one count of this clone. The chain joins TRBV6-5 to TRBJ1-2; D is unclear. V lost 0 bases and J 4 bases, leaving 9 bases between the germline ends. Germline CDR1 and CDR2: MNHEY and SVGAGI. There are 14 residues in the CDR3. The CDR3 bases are TGTGCCAGCAGTTACTCGACGACGGCCTATGGCTACACCTTC. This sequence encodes CASSYSTTAYGYTF.

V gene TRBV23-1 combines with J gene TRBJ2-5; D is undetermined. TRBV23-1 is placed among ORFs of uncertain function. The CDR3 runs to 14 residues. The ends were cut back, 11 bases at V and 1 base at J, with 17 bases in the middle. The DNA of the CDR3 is TGCGCCCCGACCAGCAATTACCCCCAAGAGACCCAGTACTTC. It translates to CAPTSNYPQETQYF.

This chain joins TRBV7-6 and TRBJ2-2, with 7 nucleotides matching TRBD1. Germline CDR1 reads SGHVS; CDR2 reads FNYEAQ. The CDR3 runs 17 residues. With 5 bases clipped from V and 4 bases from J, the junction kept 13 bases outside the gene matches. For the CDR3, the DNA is TGTGCCAGCAGCGCAAGAAAAGGGACAGATATCACCGGGGAGCTGTTTTTT. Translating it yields CASSARKGTDITGELFF.

CDR3 nucleotide sequence: TGTGCCAGCAGCTTAAGGTTTCGGGAAAATCATTCACCCCTCCACTTT. This codes for CASSLRFRENHSPLHF. The chain links TRBV11-1 to TRBJ1-6; no definite D call. Germline CDR1 is SGHAT and CDR2 is FQDESV (reference sequence). The CDR3 has 16 amino acids. The ends were cut back, 2 bases at V and 8 bases at J, with 16 bases in the middle.

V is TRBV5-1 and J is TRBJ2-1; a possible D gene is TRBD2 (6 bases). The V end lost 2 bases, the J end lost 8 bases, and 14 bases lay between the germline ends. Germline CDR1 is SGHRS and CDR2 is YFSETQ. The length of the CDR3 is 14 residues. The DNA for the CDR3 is TGCGCCAGCAGCTTCTTGGAGGGCAATGATGAGCAGTTCTTC. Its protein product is CASSFLEGNDEQFF.

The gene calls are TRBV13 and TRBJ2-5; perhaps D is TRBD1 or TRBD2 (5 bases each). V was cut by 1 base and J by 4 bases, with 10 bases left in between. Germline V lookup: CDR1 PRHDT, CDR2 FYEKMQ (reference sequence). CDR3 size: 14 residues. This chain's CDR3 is CASSLVSGGETQYF. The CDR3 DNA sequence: TGTGCCAGCAGCTTAGTTTCTGGGGGAGAGACCCAGTACTTC.